This T cell receptor beta chain was retrieved from a study of vaccination and CD4 T cells after COVID-19. Study-level background: The convalescents included six males and four females, and among them two were Hispanic while seven were Caucasian.

J lost 0 bases, V lost 6 bases, and 8 bases had no gene match. This CDR3 contains 15 residues. Looked up from germline, CDR1 is DFQATT and CDR2 is SNEGSKA (reference sequence). Remarks on this clonotype: Its target is not known.

Treatment defined: roughly 11-day PBMC culture with coronavirus spike peptide pools or control peptides (ViraFEST assay). Researchers used the Oncomine TCR Beta short-read assay to sequence DNA from cultured CD4+ T cells. Genomic DNA was isolated from CD4+ T cells that had been cultured. MiXCR was run by TCRdb on the PCR reads, yielding one entry per CDR3 protein. The table includes around 18,000 distinct CDR3 sequences, approximately 38% detected once. The TCR originated in a human donor who had recovered from COVID-19. Input material: CD4+ T cells from blood, cultured in vitro. V gene TRBV20-1 combines with J gene TRBJ2-4; 7 positions agree with TRBD2. The CDR3 is CSAAGLVRAKNIQYF. Here the CDR3 DNA reads TGCAGTGCGGCCGGACTAGTAAGAGCCAAAAACATTCAGTACTTC.